Below, one T cell receptor beta chain is given with its context. The antigen is unknown. Between the trimmed V and J ends, which lost 0 bases and 4 bases, there was a span of 16 bases. Germline V gene lookup returns CDR1 LGHNA and CDR2 YNFKEQ. The CDR3 length is 16 residues. TCRdb's copy holds only in-frame clones and misses some; the assay was immunoSEQ multiplex PCR. The table includes about 180,000 clones, 80% to 95% detected once. The sample is drawn from a study of T cell responses to AZD1222 COVID-19 vaccine. The study, taken as a whole, reports: Among spike-specific TCRs, nearly half reportedly target unmutated variant regions. AZD1222 recipients seropositive at baseline numbered only six or seven. Spike-specific TCR depth and breadth grew after two AZD1222 doses. Donors skewed white British and female; clonal diversity was possibly underestimated.

The source is an adult who received the AZD1222 COVID-19 vaccine. This chain joins TRBV4-2 and TRBJ2-7, with D perhaps matching TRBD1 (6 bases). Here the sequenced sample was peripheral blood, taken 28 days after the second AZD1222 dose. CDR3 sequence reads: CASSQDGTDSAYEQYF. Written as DNA, the CDR3 is TGTGCCAGCAGCCAAGATGGCACGGACAGCGCTTACGAGCAGTACTTC.